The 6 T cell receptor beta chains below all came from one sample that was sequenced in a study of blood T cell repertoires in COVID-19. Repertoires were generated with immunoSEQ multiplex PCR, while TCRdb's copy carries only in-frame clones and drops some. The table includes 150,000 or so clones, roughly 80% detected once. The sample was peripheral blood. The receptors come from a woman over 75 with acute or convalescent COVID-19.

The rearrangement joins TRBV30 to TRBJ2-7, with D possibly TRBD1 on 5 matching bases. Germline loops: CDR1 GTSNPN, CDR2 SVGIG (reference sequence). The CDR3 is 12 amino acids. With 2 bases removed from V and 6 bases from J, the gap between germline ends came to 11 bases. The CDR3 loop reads CAWSRSRVEQYF. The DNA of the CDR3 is TGTGCCTGGAGTCGTTCCAGGGTCGAGCAGTACTTC.

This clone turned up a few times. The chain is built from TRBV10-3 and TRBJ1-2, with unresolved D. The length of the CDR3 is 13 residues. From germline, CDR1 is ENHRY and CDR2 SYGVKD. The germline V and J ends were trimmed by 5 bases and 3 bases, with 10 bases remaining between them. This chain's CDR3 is CAISFDGDYGYTF. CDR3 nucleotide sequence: TGTGCCATCAGTTTCGACGGGGACTATGGCTACACCTTC.

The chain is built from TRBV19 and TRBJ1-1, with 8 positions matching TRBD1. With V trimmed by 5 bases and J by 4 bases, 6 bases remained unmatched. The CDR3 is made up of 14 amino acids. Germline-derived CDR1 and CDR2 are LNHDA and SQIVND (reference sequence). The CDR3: CASSSGGGSTEAFF. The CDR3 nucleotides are TGTGCCAGTAGTTCAGGGGGCGGAAGCACTGAAGCTTTCTTT.

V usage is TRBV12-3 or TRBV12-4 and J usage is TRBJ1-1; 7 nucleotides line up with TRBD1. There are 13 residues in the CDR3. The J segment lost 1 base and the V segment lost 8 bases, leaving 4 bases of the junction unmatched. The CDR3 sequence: CASRGQENTEAFF. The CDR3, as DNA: TGTGCCAGCCGAGGACAGGAGAACACTGAAGCTTTCTTT.

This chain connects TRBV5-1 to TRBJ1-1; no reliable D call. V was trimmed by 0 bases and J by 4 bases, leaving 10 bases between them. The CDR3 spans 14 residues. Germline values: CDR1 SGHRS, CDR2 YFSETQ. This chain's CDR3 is CASSLVSGSTEAFF. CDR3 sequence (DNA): TGCGCCAGCAGCTTGGTATCGGGGTCCACTGAAGCTTTCTTT.

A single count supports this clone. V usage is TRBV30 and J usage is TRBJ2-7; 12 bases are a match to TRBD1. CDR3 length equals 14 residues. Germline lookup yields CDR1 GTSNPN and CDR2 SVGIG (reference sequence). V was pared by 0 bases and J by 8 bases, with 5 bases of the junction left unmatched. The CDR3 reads CAWSVEGQGAKQYF. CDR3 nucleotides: TGTGCCTGGAGTGTAGAGGGACAGGGGGCGAAGCAGTACTTC.